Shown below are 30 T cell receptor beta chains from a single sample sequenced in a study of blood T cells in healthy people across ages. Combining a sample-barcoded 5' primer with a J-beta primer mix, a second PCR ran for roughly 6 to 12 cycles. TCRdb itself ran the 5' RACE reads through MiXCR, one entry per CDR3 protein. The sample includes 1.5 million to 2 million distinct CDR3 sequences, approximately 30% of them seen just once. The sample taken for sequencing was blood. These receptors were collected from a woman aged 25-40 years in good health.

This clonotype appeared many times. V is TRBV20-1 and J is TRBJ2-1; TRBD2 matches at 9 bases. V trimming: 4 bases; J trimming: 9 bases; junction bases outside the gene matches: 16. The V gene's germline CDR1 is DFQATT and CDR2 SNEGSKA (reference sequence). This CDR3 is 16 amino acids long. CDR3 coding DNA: TGCAGTGCTAACTCAGCCCGACTAGCGGTCCTCGGTGAGCAGTTCTTC. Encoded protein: CSANSARLAVLGEQFF.

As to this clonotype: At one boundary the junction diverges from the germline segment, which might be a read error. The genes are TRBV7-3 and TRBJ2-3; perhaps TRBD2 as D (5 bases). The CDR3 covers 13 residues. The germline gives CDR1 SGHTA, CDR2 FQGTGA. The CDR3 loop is CACSPDGADTQYF. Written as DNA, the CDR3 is TGTGCCTGCAGTCCGGACGGGGCAGATACGCAGTATTTT.

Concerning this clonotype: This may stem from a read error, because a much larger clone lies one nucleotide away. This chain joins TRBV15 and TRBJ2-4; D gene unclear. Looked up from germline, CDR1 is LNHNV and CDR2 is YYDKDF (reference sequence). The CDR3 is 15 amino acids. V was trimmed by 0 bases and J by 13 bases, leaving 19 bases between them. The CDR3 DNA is TGTGCCACCAGCAGAGATTGGGGTCCAAGCTACGGGCAGTACTTC. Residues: CATSRDWGPSYGQYF.

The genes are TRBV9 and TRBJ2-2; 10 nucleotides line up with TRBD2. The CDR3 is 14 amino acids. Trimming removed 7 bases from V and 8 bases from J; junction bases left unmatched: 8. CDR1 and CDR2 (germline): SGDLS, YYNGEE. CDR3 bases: TGTGCCAGCGGTGAAGCGGGGGGGCCTGGGGAGCTGTTTTTT. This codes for CASGEAGGPGELFF. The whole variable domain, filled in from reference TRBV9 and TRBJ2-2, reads DSGVTQTPKHLITATGQRVTLRCSPRSGDLSVYWYQQSLDQGLQFLIQYYNGEERAKGNILERFSAQQFPDLHSELNLSSLELGDSALYFCASGEAGGPGELFFGEGSRLTVL.

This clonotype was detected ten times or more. CDR3 loop: CASSSSSGRASGYEQYF. The CDR3 nucleotides are TGTGCCAGCAGTTCTTCTAGCGGGAGGGCCTCGGGCTACGAGCAGTACTTC. The chain combines TRBV6-5 with TRBJ2-7, with 12 positions matching TRBD2. The CDR3 is 17 amino acids. Germline CDR1 and CDR2: MNHEY and SVGAGI. Trimming cost V 4 bases and J 3 bases; bases outside gene matches: 10.

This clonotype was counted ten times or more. The DNA of the CDR3 is TGTGCCAGCAGCCTGATCAGCCCGAATTTCGGGGTTCGAGAGACCCAGTACTTC. Protein: CASSLISPNFGVRETQYF. The chain joins TRBV7-9 to TRBJ2-5, with D perhaps matching TRBD2 (5 bases). V lost 5 bases, J lost 4 bases, and 26 bases lay in between. This CDR3 region has 18 residues. Germline CDR1 and CDR2: SEHNR and FQNEAQ (reference sequence).

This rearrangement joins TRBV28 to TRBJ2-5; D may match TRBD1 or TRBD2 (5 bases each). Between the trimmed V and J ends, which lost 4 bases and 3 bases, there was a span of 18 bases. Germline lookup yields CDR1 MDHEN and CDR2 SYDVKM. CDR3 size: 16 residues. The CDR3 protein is CASSSRSGTPEETQYF. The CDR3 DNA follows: TGTGCCAGCAGTTCACGTTCCGGGACCCCAGAAGAGACCCAGTACTTC.

CDR3 residues: CASKLSSGQGRPLDRYTF. CDR3 nucleotides: TGCGCCAGCAAATTAAGTTCGGGACAGGGCCGCCCCCTGGATCGCTACACCTTC. V and J are TRBV5-1 and TRBJ1-2; TRBD1 agrees at 9 bases. The CDR3 has 18 amino acids. With V trimmed by 6 bases and J by 9 bases, 24 bases remained unmatched. In germline, CDR1 is SGHRS, CDR2 YFSETQ. The variable domain in full, with the rest retrieved from reference TRBV5-1 and TRBJ1-2, is KAGVTQTPRYLIKTRGQQVTLSCSPISGHRSVSWYQQTPGQGLQFLFEYFSETQRNKGNFPGRFSGRQFSNSRSEMNVSTLELGDSALYLCASKLSSGQGRPLDRYTFGSGTRLTVV.

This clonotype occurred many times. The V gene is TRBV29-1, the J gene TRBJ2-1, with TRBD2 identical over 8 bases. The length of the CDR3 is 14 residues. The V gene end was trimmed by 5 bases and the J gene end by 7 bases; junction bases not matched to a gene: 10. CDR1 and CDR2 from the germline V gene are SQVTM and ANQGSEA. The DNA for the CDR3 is TGCAGCGTTCCTCGCGGGAGGAGAGGGAATGAGCAGTTCTTC. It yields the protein CSVPRGRRGNEQFF.

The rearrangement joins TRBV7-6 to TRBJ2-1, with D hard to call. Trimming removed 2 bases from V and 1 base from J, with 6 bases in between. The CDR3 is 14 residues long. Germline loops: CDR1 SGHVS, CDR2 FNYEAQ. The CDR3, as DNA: TGTGCCAGCAGCTTATTCGGATCCTACAATGAGCAGTTCTTC. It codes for CASSLFGSYNEQFF.

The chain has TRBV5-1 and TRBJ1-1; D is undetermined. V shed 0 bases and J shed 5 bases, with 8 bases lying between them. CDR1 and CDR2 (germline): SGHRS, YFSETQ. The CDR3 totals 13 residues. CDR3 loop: CASSLGDHTEAFF. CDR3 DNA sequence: TGCGCCAGCAGCTTGGGAGATCATACTGAAGCTTTCTTT.

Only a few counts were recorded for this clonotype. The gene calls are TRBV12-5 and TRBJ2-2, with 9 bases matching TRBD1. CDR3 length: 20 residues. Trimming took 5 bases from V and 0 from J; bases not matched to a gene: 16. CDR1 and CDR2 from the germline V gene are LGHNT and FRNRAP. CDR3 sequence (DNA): TGTGCTAGTGGTATGGCGACAGGGGGAATCCTTCGAGCGAACACCGGGGAGCTGTTTTTT. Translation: CASGMATGGILRANTGELFF.

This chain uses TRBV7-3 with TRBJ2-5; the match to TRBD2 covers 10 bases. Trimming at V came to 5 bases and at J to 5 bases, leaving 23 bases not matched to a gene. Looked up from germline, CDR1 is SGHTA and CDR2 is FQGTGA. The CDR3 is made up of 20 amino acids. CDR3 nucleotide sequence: TGTGCCAGCAGCGACTACTACCCGGGAGCGGGGGGGCTGTTATTTGAGACCCAGTACTTC. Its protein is CASSDYYPGAGGLLFETQYF.

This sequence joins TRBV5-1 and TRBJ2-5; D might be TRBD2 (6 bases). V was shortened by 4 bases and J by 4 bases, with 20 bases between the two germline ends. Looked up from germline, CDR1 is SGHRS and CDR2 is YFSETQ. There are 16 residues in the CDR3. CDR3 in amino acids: CASSPQSGVRVETQYF. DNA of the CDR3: TGCGCCAGCAGCCCGCAGTCGGGGGTAAGGGTAGAGACCCAGTACTTC. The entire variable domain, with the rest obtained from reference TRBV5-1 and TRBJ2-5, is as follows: KAGVTQTPRYLIKTRGQQVTLSCSPISGHRSVSWYQQTPGQGLQFLFEYFSETQRNKGNFPGRFSGRQFSNSRSEMNVSTLELGDSALYLCASSPQSGVRVETQYFGPGTRLLVL.

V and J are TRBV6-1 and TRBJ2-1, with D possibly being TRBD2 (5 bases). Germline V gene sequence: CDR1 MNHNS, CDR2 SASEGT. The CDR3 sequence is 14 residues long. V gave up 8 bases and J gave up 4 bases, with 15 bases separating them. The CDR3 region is CASRGLGIYNEQFF. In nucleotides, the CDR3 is TGTGCCAGCCGGGGTCTAGGGATTTACAATGAGCAGTTCTTC.

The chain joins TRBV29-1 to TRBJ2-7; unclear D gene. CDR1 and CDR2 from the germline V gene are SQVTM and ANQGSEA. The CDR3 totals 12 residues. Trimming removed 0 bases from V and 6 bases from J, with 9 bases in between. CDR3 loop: CSVEDDECEQYF. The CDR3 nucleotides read TGCAGCGTTGAAGATGACGAGTGCGAGCAGTACTTC.

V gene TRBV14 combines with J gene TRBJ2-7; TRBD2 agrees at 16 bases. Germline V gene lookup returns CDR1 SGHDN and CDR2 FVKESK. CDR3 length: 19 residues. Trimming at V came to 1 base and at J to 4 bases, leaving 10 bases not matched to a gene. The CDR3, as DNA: TGTGCCAGCAGCCAAGGGGACCAACCGGGACTAGCGGGAGGGTACGAGCAGTACTTC. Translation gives CASSQGDQPGLAGGYEQYF. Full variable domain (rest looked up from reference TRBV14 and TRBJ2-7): EAGVTQFPSHSVIEKGQTVTLRCDPISGHDNLYWYRRVMGKEIKFLLHFVKESKQDESGMPNNRFLAERTGGTYSTLKVQPAELEDSGVYFCASSQGDQPGLAGGYEQYFGPGTRLTVT.

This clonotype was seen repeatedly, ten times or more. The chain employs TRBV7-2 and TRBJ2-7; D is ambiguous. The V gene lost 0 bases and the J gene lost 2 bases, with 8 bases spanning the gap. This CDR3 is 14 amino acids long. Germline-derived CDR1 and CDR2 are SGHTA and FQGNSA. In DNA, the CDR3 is TGTGCCAGCAGCTTAGCGCGGCTGACCTACGAGCAGTACTTC. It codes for CASSLARLTYEQYF. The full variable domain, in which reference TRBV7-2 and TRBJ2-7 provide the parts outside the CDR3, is GAGVSQSPSNKVTEKGKDVELRCDPISGHTALYWYRQSLGQGLEFLIYFQGNSAPDKSGLPSDRFSAERTGGSVSTLTIQRTQQEDSAVYLCASSLARLTYEQYFGPGTRLTVT.

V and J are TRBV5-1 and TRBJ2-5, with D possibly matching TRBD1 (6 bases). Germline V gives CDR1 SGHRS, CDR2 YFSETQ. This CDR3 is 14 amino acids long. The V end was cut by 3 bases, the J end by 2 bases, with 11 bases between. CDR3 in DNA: TGCGCCAGCAGCTGGGGGCCGCCACAAGAGACCCAGTACTTC. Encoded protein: CASSWGPPQETQYF.

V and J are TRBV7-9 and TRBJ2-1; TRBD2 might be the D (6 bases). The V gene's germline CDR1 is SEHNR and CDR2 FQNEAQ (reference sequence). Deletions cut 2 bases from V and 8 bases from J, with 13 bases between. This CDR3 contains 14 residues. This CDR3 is CASSLPTGTYEQFF. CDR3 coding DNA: TGTGCCAGCAGCTTACCCACCGGGACTTATGAGCAGTTCTTC.

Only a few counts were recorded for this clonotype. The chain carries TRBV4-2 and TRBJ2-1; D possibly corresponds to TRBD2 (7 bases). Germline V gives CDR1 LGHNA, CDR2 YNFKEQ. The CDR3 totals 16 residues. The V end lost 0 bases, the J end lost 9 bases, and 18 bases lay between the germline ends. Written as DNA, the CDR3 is TGTGCCAGCAGCCAAGATGCTGGGGGGGCCAGGGCTGAGCAGTTCTTC. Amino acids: CASSQDAGGARAEQFF.

Written as DNA, the CDR3 is TGCAGTGCTAGAGATATAACGGGAGTGAATATCGACTACGAGCAGTACTTC. It encodes CSARDITGVNIDYEQYF. The chain recombines TRBV20-1 with TRBJ2-7, with D possibly matching TRBD2 (6 bases). The germline CDR1 and CDR2 sequences are DFQATT and SNEGSKA (reference sequence). V was cut by 0 bases and J by 3 bases, with 21 bases left in between. The CDR3 runs to 17 residues.

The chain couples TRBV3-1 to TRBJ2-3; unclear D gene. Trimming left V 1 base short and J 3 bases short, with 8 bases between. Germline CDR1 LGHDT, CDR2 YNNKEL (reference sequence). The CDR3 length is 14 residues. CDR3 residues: CASSQGIATDTQYF. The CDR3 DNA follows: TGTGCCAGCAGCCAAGGGATAGCTACAGATACGCAGTATTTT.

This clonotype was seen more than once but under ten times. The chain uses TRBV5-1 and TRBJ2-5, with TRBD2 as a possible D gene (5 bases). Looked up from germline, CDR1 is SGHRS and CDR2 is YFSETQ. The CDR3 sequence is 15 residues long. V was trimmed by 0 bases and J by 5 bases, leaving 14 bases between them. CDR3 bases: TGCGCCAGCAGCTTGGAGCGGCCCCCTGGGGAGACCCAGTACTTC. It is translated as CASSLERPPGETQYF.

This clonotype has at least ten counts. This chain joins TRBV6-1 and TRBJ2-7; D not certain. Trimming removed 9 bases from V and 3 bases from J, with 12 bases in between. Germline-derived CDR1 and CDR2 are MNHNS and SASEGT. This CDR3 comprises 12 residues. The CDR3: CASVGSFYEQYF. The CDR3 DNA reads TGTGCCAGTGTGGGCAGCTTCTACGAGCAGTACTTC.

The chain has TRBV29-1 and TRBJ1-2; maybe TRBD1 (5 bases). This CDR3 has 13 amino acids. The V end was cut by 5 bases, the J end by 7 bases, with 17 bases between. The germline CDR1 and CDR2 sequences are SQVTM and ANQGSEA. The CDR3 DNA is TGCAGCGTTCATCGGTCCGCGGGGACTGGCTACACCTTC. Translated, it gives CSVHRSAGTGYTF.

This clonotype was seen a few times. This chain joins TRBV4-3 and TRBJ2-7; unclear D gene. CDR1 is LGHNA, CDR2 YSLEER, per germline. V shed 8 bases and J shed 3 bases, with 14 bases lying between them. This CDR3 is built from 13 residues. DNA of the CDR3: TGCGCCAGCGCAGAACAAGTGGACTACGAGCAGTACTTC. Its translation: CASAEQVDYEQYF.

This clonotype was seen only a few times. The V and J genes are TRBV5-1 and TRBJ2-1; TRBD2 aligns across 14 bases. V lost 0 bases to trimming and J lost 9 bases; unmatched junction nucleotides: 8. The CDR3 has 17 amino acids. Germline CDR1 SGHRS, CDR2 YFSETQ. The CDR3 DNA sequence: TGCGCCAGCAGCTTGGGGACTAGCGGGAGGCTGCCCAGTGAGCAGTTCTTC. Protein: CASSLGTSGRLPSEQFF. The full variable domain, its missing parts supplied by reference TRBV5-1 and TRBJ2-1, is KAGVTQTPRYLIKTRGQQVTLSCSPISGHRSVSWYQQTPGQGLQFLFEYFSETQRNKGNFPGRFSGRQFSNSRSEMNVSTLELGDSALYLCASSLGTSGRLPSEQFFGPGTRLTVL.

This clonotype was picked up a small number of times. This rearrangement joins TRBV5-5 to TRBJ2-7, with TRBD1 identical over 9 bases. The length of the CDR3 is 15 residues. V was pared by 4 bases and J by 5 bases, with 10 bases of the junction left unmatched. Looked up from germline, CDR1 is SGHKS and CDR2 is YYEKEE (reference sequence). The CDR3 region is CASSPWTGVQNEQYF. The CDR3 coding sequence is TGTGCCAGCAGCCCCTGGACAGGGGTTCAAAACGAGCAGTACTTC.

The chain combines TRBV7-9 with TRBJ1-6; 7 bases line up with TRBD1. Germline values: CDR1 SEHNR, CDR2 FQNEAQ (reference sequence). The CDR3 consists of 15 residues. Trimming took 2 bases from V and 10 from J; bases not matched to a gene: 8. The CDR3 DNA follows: TGTGCCAGCAGCTTATCGGCAGGGGGGGGATCACCCCTCCACTTT. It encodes CASSLSAGGGSPLHF. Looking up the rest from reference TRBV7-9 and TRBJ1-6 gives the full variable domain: DTGVSQNPRHKITKRGQNVTFRCDPISEHNRLYWYRQTLGQGPEFLTYFQNEAQLEKSRLLSDRFSAERPKGSFSTLEIQRTEQGDSAMYLCASSLSAGGGSPLHFGNGTRLTVT.